This T cell receptor (beta chain) is from a study of blood T cell repertoires in COVID-19. Study overall: Spain, Italy and the United States supplied samples that represented acute and convalescent COVID-19. Nucleic acid was either cDNA or gDNA, and it came from T cells, B-cell-depleted T cells, or PBMCs.

Germline CDR1 reads SGHRS; CDR2 reads YFSETQ. CDR3 length: 16 amino acids. J lost 5 bases, V lost 2 bases, and 7 bases had no gene match. Original handling: Nucleated cell number was recorded as an estimate derived from reference gene primer amplification. The table came from immunoSEQ multiplex PCR; TCRdb's copy has only in-frame clones and leaves some out. The V and J calls and clone size were taken over from that table, and D and trimming were inferred from the DNA. This table has about 90,000 clones, about 90% appearing once. Only one count was recorded for this clone. The TCR comes from a male donor with acute or convalescent COVID-19. Source material: peripheral blood. The chain joins TRBV5-1 to TRBJ2-5; 12 nucleotides line up with TRBD1. The CDR3 reads CASSFGGTGGAETQYF. The CDR3 coding sequence is TGCGCCAGCAGCTTTGGCGGGACAGGGGGCGCCGAGACCCAGTACTTC.